The 27 T cell receptor beta chains presented below share a single source sample, sequenced in a study of post-analysis software for immune sequencing data. Antigens for these TCRs are unknown. Prepared libraries of TCR beta cDNA carried unique molecular identifiers. A single record per CDR3 protein comes from TCRdb applying MiXCR to the PCR reads. In the table there are 700,000 to 800,000 distinct CDR3 sequences, roughly 27% of which are singletons. The study, taken as a whole, reports: Controls had lower frequencies than patients of roughly five TRBV segments, which included TRBV5-6, TRBV5-1 and TRBV20-1.

The specimen was blood. The receptors were sampled from a girl under 18 with multiple sclerosis.

The rearrangement uses TRBV10-3 and TRBJ1-2; D not certain. This CDR3 region has 13 residues. Germline V gene lookup returns CDR1 ENHRY and CDR2 SYGVKD. Trimming removed 5 bases at V and 2 bases at J, with 9 bases between. CDR3 sequence: CAISYDKNYGYTF. CDR3 DNA: TGTGCCATCAGTTATGACAAGAACTATGGCTACACCTTC.

There are a few counts of this clonotype. The chain employs TRBV20-1 and TRBJ2-1, with a weak D call TRBD2 (5 bases). V lost 0 bases, J lost 0 bases, and 12 bases lay in between. The CDR3 sequence is 16 residues long. Per the germline V gene, CDR1 is DFQATT and CDR2 is SNEGSKA (reference sequence). The CDR3 is CSAREKLGSSYNEQFF. The CDR3 DNA sequence: TGCAGTGCTAGAGAAAAACTAGGGAGCTCCTACAATGAGCAGTTCTTC.

This clonotype was observed once. CDR3: CASSLGETGSAEAFF. CDR3 nucleotide sequence: TGCGCCAGCAGCTTAGGGGAGACGGGCTCGGCTGAAGCTTTCTTT. J is TRBJ1-1 and V is TRBV5-1; D might be TRBD1 (5 bases). CDR3 length equals 15 residues. Trimming took 2 bases from V and 6 from J, leaving 17 bases between them. Germline V gene sequence: CDR1 SGHRS, CDR2 YFSETQ.

Only a few counts were recorded for this clonotype. This rearrangement joins TRBV4-1 to TRBJ2-4, with D unresolved. The CDR3 is made up of 17 amino acids. Trimming cost V 0 bases and J 0 bases, with 12 bases left between them. In germline, CDR1 is MGHRA, CDR2 YSYEKL. CDR3 sequence reads: CASSQEAPVIAKNIQYF. CDR3 bases: TGCGCCAGCAGCCAAGAGGCCCCGGTAATAGCCAAAAACATTCAGTACTTC.

This clonotype was seen just once. The chain links TRBV12-3 or TRBV12-4 to TRBJ1-1; 7 positions agree with TRBD1. This CDR3 comprises 16 residues. V dropped 5 bases and J dropped 1; count of bases not matched to a gene: 10. CDR3: CASSGKGGGGNTEAFF. The CDR3 DNA sequence: TGTGCCAGCAGTGGCAAAGGGGGCGGAGGGAACACTGAAGCTTTCTTT.

The rearrangement links TRBV20-1 to TRBJ2-7, with 7 bases identical to TRBD1. Gene TRBJ2-5 matches the end of the DNA better, so the J call may be wrong. Germline CDR1 and CDR2: DFQATT and SNEGSKA (reference sequence). This CDR3 has 14 amino acids. CDR3 nucleotides: TGCAGTGCTATAGCTTTTACAGGGGATGAGACCCAGTACTTC. Residues: CSAIAFTGDETQYF.

This clonotype has just a few counts. The rearrangement links TRBV2 to TRBJ2-1; 7 bases are shared with TRBD1. The CDR3 is 14 amino acids. Germline V gives CDR1 SNHLY, CDR2 FYNNEI. The V segment lost 10 bases and the J segment 6 bases; nucleotides outside the gene matches: 12. CDR3 nucleotide sequence: TGTGCCATTACTTCCGGGACAGCGCCCAATGAGCAGTTCTTC. It specifies CAITSGTAPNEQFF. Combining the CDR3 with reference TRBV2 and TRBJ2-1 gives the whole variable domain EPEVTQTPSHQVTQMGQEVILRCVPISNHLYFYWYRQILGQKVEFLVSFYNNEISEKSEIFDDQFSVERPDGSNFTLKIRSTKLEDSAMYFCAITSGTAPNEQFFGPGTRLTVL.

The rearrangement joins TRBV20-1 to TRBJ2-1, with 7 bases lining up with TRBD2. The V gene's germline CDR1 is DFQATT and CDR2 SNEGSKA (reference sequence). After removal of 0 bases from V and 7 bases from J, the junction contained 15 bases not matched to a gene. The CDR3 covers 17 residues. The CDR3 nucleotides read TGCAGTGCTAGAGATCTTATCCGCGGGGGTGTGGGGAATGAGCAGTTCTTC. Translating gives CSARDLIRGGVGNEQFF.

J is TRBJ2-7 and V is TRBV4-3; possible D gene TRBD1, 5 bases. Trimming took off 3 bases at V and 6 bases at J, with 12 bases between the two ends. This CDR3 spans 13 amino acids. CDR1 LGHNA and CDR2 YSLEER come from the germline V gene. The CDR3 region is CASSQDLGAEQYF. The CDR3 nucleotides are TGCGCCAGCAGCCAGGATCTTGGGGCCGAGCAGTACTTC.

There are a few counts of this clonotype. CDR3 amino acids: CASSSRASGTNNEQFF. CDR3 in DNA: TGTGCCAGCAGCTCCCGGGCTAGCGGGACAAACAATGAGCAGTTCTTC. V usage is TRBV12-3 or TRBV12-4 and J usage is TRBJ2-1; 9 nucleotides match TRBD2. Trimming cost V 6 bases and J 5 bases; bases outside gene matches: 11. The CDR3 sequence is 16 residues long.

This clonotype has at least ten counts. This rearrangement joins TRBV7-2 to TRBJ2-5, with 7 bases matching TRBD2. CDR1 is SGHTA and CDR2 is FQGNSA in the germline V gene. The CDR3 covers 15 residues. Trimming removed 3 bases from V and 2 bases from J; junction bases left unmatched: 6. This CDR3 reads CASSFGGGNQETQYF. The CDR3 DNA is TGTGCCAGCAGCTTTGGCGGGGGTAATCAAGAGACCCAGTACTTC. The complete variable domain, with remaining parts taken from reference TRBV7-2 and TRBJ2-5, reads GAGVSQSPSNKVTEKGKDVELRCDPISGHTALYWYRQSLGQGLEFLIYFQGNSAPDKSGLPSDRFSAERTGGSVSTLTIQRTQQEDSAVYLCASSFGGGNQETQYFGPGTRLLVL.

This clonotype came up a few times. The chain uses TRBV28 and TRBJ2-5; 9 bases are a match to TRBD1. This CDR3 contains 15 residues. Trimming cost V 6 bases and J 4 bases; bases outside gene matches: 9. Per the germline V gene, CDR1 is MDHEN and CDR2 is SYDVKM. CDR3: CASRGQGREGETQYF. The CDR3 coding sequence is TGTGCCAGCAGGGGACAGGGCCGAGAGGGAGAGACCCAGTACTTC.

As regards this clonotype: With a much larger clone just one base away, this may be a read error. In DNA form, the CDR3 reads TGCGCCAGCGGCCGCCTAGCGGGAGTCACAGATACGCAGTATTTT. This gives the protein CASGRLAGVTDTQYF. The rearrangement joins TRBV4-3 to TRBJ2-3; 10 positions match TRBD2. Germline CDR1 and CDR2: LGHNA and YSLEER. V gave up 8 bases and J gave up 2 bases; unmatched junction bases: 7. The CDR3 has 15 amino acids.

Comment on this clonotype: One junction end does not reproduce the germline sequence, and a read error may be involved. J is TRBJ2-3 and V is TRBV2, with TRBD2 identical over 8 bases. Germline V gene sequence: CDR1 SNHLY, CDR2 FYNNEI. The CDR3 is 17 residues long. CDR3 DNA: TGTGCTAGCACGGAGTCACTAGCGGTCTTGTTAACAGATACGCAGTATTTT. It translates to CASTESLAVLLTDTQYF. The variable domain in full, with the rest retrieved from reference TRBV2 and TRBJ2-3, is EPEVTQTPSHQVTQMGQEVILRCVPISNHLYFYWYRQILGQKVEFLVSFYNNEISEKSEIFDDQFSVERPDGSNFTLKIRSTKLEDSAMYFCASTESLAVLLTDTQYFGPGTRLTVL.

This clonotype was found many times. J is TRBJ2-7 and V is TRBV5-1, with unresolved D. The CDR3 consists of 13 residues. Germline-derived CDR1 and CDR2 are SGHRS and YFSETQ. Trimming took 0 bases from V and 2 from J, leaving 6 bases between them. The DNA of the CDR3 is TGCGCCAGCAGCTTGGACAGTCCCTACGAGCAGTACTTC. Its protein is CASSLDSPYEQYF.

The V and J genes are TRBV15 and TRBJ1-1; D perhaps matches TRBD1 (6 bases). Germline V lookup: CDR1 LNHNV, CDR2 YYDKDF (reference sequence). This CDR3 is 15 amino acids long. V was trimmed by 9 bases and J by 6 bases, leaving 23 bases between them. CDR3 DNA: TGTGCCACAAAAGCTACAGGGAACCCCACTCCTGAAGCTTTCTTT. Its translation: CATKATGNPTPEAFF.

Only a few counts were recorded for this clonotype. The chain employs TRBV11-2 and TRBJ2-1, with D tentatively TRBD1 or TRBD2 (5 bases each). The ends were cut back, 0 bases at V and 8 bases at J, with 14 bases in the middle. CDR1 SGHAT and CDR2 FQNNGV come from the germline V gene. The CDR3 extends over 15 amino acids. CDR3 loop: CASSLEGRPIDEQFF. In nucleotides, the CDR3 is TGTGCCAGCAGCTTAGAGGGACGGCCCATCGATGAGCAGTTCTTC.

The gene calls are TRBV7-2 and TRBJ1-2; 7 bases agree with TRBD1. In germline, CDR1 is SGHTA, CDR2 FQGNSA. V shed 5 bases, J shed 0 bases, and the junction held 6 bases outside the gene matches. The CDR3 consists of 15 residues. DNA for the CDR3: TGTGCCAGCAGCACTCGGGACAGCTCTAACTATGGCTACACCTTC. It encodes CASSTRDSSNYGYTF.

Worth noting for this clonotype: This may be a read error: a much more frequent sequence differs by one nucleotide. The rearrangement links TRBV27 to TRBJ2-7; no clear D gene. V lost 3 bases, J lost 7 bases, and 16 bases lay in between. Germline V gene lookup returns CDR1 MNHEY and CDR2 SMNVEV (reference sequence). The CDR3 consists of 14 residues. CDR3 DNA: TGTGCCAGCAGTTTGGTCGGCCCCTTCAAGGAGCAGTACTTC. It translates to CASSLVGPFKEQYF.

The rearrangement uses TRBV24-1 and TRBJ2-3; D might be TRBD1 (6 bases). The V end lost 10 bases, the J end lost 2 bases, and 15 bases lay between the germline ends. From germline, CDR1 is KGHDR and CDR2 SFDVKD. The CDR3 is made up of 14 amino acids. Written as DNA, the CDR3 is TGTGCCACTTCCTTTACAGGGAACACAGATACGCAGTATTTT. It yields the protein CATSFTGNTDTQYF.

The V gene is TRBV6-5, the J gene TRBJ2-2; D gene unclear. V was cut by 6 bases and J by 0 bases, with 11 bases left in between. The CDR3 runs 15 residues. In germline, CDR1 is MNHEY, CDR2 SVGAGI. The CDR3 coding sequence is TGTGCCAGCAGCTTCGGAAGCTCGAACACCGGGGAGCTGTTTTTT. The encoded protein is CASSFGSSNTGELFF.

The chain links TRBV20-1 to TRBJ1-1; 8 nucleotides agree with TRBD1. Germline lookup yields CDR1 DFQATT and CDR2 SNEGSKA (reference sequence). Trimming took 6 bases from V and 4 from J; bases not matched to a gene: 10. The CDR3 consists of 14 residues. The CDR3 loop reads CSATPGQGITEAFF. The CDR3 DNA reads as TGCAGTGCCACCCCAGGACAGGGCATCACTGAAGCTTTCTTT.

CDR3 DNA sequence: TGTGCCAGCAGCCCCCCTTCCAGGGGAGAGTCGGAGGGCTACACCTTC. This codes for CASSPPSRGESEGYTF. This rearrangement joins TRBV7-9 to TRBJ1-2; possible D gene TRBD1, 6 bases. This CDR3 contains 16 residues. V shed 5 bases and J shed 8 bases, with 24 bases lying between them. CDR1 and CDR2 (germline): SEHNR, FQNEAQ (reference sequence).

The chain combines TRBV7-2 with TRBJ1-2; unclear D gene. There are 14 residues in the CDR3. Trimming stripped 1 base from V and 8 bases from J, with 14 bases between. The germline gives CDR1 SGHTA, CDR2 FQGNSA. Here the CDR3 DNA reads TGTGCCAGCAGCTTAGTCGGGGAGGGCATGGGCTACACCTTC. Amino acid sequence: CASSLVGEGMGYTF.

This clonotype was observed a few times. This chain links TRBV10-3 with TRBJ2-1, with 7 bases identical to TRBD1. CDR3 length: 13 residues. V dropped 6 bases and J dropped 8; count of bases not matched to a gene: 7. Germline values: CDR1 ENHRY, CDR2 SYGVKD. The CDR3 sequence is CAIRTGLEDEQFF. CDR3 nucleotides: TGTGCCATCAGGACAGGGCTTGAGGATGAGCAGTTCTTC.

V usage is TRBV5-6 and J usage is TRBJ2-5, with D possibly matching TRBD1 (5 bases). This CDR3 comprises 13 residues. The germline V gene has CDR1 SGHDT and CDR2 YYEEEE. The V end was cut by 2 bases, the J end by 5 bases, with 10 bases between. CDR3 sequence reads: CASSFRGWETQYF. Here the CDR3 DNA reads TGTGCCAGCAGCTTTAGGGGCTGGGAGACCCAGTACTTC.

V and J are TRBV7-2 and TRBJ1-4; D gene unclear. The germline V gene has CDR1 SGHTA and CDR2 FQGNSA. V lost 5 bases, J lost 4 bases, and 17 bases lay in between. This CDR3 spans 16 amino acids. The CDR3 spells CASSPQSAGVNEKLFF. The CDR3 nucleotides read TGTGCCAGCAGCCCCCAATCGGCGGGCGTTAATGAAAAACTGTTTTTT.